This T cell receptor (beta chain) was retrieved from a study of shared clonotypes between healthy human individuals. The germline CDR1 and CDR2 sequences are MDHEN and SYDVKM. The CDR3 length is 16 residues. J was trimmed by 5 bases and V by 5 bases; bases with no gene match: 11. The table came from immunoSEQ multiplex PCR; TCRdb's copy has only in-frame clones and leaves some out. The sample contains some 660,000 clones, 55% to 85% of which appear only once. In the case of this clone: Its antigen remains unidentified.

Study observations and caveats: Researchers sampled blood only, noting tissue repertoires likely differ.

V and J are TRBV28 and TRBJ2-7; 11 bases match TRBD1. Sequencing was carried out using memory CD4+ T cells sorted from blood. Documented subset: CD45RA-negative fraction. This sequence was found in a woman aged 25 to 39 in good health. CDR3 sequence: CASSPSGTGGINEQYF. CDR3 coding DNA: TGTGCCAGCAGTCCGTCCGGGACAGGGGGTATCAACGAGCAGTACTTC. Full variable domain (missing parts from reference TRBV28 and TRBJ2-7): DVKVTQSSRYLVKRTGEKVFLECVQDMDHENMFWYRQDPGLGLRLIYFSYDVKMKEKGDIPEGYSVSREKKERFSLILESASTNQTSMYLCASSPSGTGGINEQYFGPGTRLTVT.